The 10 T cell receptor beta chains listed next were all sequenced from one sample in a study of T cell repertoires in cytomegalovirus infection. Via MiXCR, TCRdb re-called the reads, giving one row per CDR3 protein. The sample lists fewer than 550,000 distinct CDR3 sequences; approximately 15% were seen once. Sequencing used CD8+ T cells from PBMCs. These receptor sequences come from a human donor in good health (CMV status not recorded). Some clones in this sample may be carry-over from other donors' samples.

The sample holds many counts of this clonotype. The chain joins TRBV7-8 to TRBJ2-3; 8 bases align to TRBD1. CDR1 is SGHVS, CDR2 FQNEAQ, per germline. The CDR3 loop spans 14 amino acids. Trimming took 4 bases from V and 3 from J; bases not matched to a gene: 3. CDR3 DNA sequence: TGTGCCAGCAGCTCGACAGGGGATACAGATACGCAGTATTTT. Translation gives CASSSTGDTDTQYF.

This sequence joins TRBV5-1 and TRBJ1-3; D uncertain. CDR3 size: 13 residues. Germline V gives CDR1 SGHRS, CDR2 YFSETQ. The V gene lost 4 bases and the J gene lost 4 bases, with 9 bases spanning the gap. The CDR3 here is CASSPDAGNTIYF. In DNA form, the CDR3 reads TGCGCCAGCAGCCCAGATGCGGGAAACACCATATATTTT.

This clonotype was counted a few times. This rearrangement joins TRBV25-1 to TRBJ1-3; no clear D gene. Germline CDR1 reads MGHDK; CDR2 reads SYGVNS. This CDR3 comprises 12 residues. Trimming cost V 1 base and J 8 bases, with 6 bases left between them. The CDR3 DNA sequence: TGTGCCAGCAGTGAATTCGGGTACACCATATATTTT. Translated: CASSEFGYTIYF.

The CDR3 loop is CASRPGLGNTGELFF. Written as DNA, the CDR3 is TGTGCCAGCAGACCGGGACTAGGCAACACCGGGGAGCTGTTTTTT. This chain joins TRBV2 and TRBJ2-2; 8 nucleotides line up with TRBD2. CDR3 length equals 15 residues. V lost 6 bases to trimming and J lost 2 bases; unmatched junction nucleotides: 5. CDR1 and CDR2 (germline): SNHLY, FYNNEI.

The chain links TRBV29-1 to TRBJ2-1; 14 bases align to TRBD2. The CDR3 contains 16 residues. V dropped 5 bases and J dropped 1; count of bases not matched to a gene: 4. Germline values: CDR1 SQVTM, CDR2 ANQGSEA. The CDR3 nucleotides read TGCAGCGTTCAAGGGACTAGCGGGAGATCCTACAATGAGCAGTTCTTC. This encodes CSVQGTSGRSYNEQFF.

The count of this clonotype is one. The V and J genes are TRBV27 and TRBJ2-2; the D is unclear. The CDR3 covers 12 residues. Germline V CDR1 and CDR2: MNHEY, SMNVEV (reference sequence). Trimming took 5 bases from V and 8 from J, leaving 9 bases between them. For the CDR3, the DNA is TGTGCCAGCAGTGGACCACCGGGGGAGCTGTTTTTT. The encoded protein is CASSGPPGELFF.

This clonotype has at least ten counts. The chain combines TRBV7-2 with TRBJ2-3; D might be TRBD1 or TRBD2, each matching 6 bases. Per germline, CDR1 SGHTA and CDR2 FQGNSA. CDR3 length: 14 residues. Trimming removed 3 bases from V and 5 bases from J, with 12 bases in between. The CDR3 here is CASSFGGRIDTQYF. The CDR3 region has the DNA TGTGCCAGCAGCTTTGGGGGGCGCATAGATACGCAGTATTTT.

This clonotype was counted many times. This rearrangement joins TRBV7-8 to TRBJ1-2; 8 nucleotides agree with TRBD1. The V segment lost 1 base and the J segment 3 bases; nucleotides outside the gene matches: 4. From germline, CDR1 is SGHVS and CDR2 FQNEAQ. This CDR3 region has 15 residues. For the CDR3, the DNA is TGTGCCAGCAGCTTAGATCAGGGGGCGGACTATGGCTACACCTTC. This sequence encodes CASSLDQGADYGYTF.

This clonotype was counted at least ten times. J is TRBJ2-1 and V is TRBV5-4; 9 positions agree with TRBD2. J gave up 10 bases and V 1 base, and 3 bases lay outside the gene matches. Germline CDR1 reads SGHNT; CDR2 reads YYREEE (reference sequence). The CDR3 consists of 13 residues. The CDR3 DNA sequence: TGTGCCAGCAGCTTGTCGCTAGCGGGAGAGCAGTTCTTC. The encoded protein is CASSLSLAGEQFF.

This clonotype was seen more than once but under ten times. The V and J genes are TRBV14 and TRBJ2-3; no firm D call. The germline gives CDR1 SGHDN, CDR2 FVKESK. V lost 0 bases and J lost 4, with 5 bases in between. This CDR3 is 13 amino acids long. CDR3 sequence: CASSQDFADTQYF. The CDR3 region has the DNA TGTGCCAGCAGCCAAGATTTCGCAGATACGCAGTATTTT.